This is a list of T cell receptor beta chains from one sample in a study of blood T cells in healthy people across ages. MiXCR, run by TCRdb on the 5' RACE reads, gives a single entry per CDR3 protein. The top ten clones hold under 15% of a sample with under 1,000,000 distinct CDR3 sequences, roughly 34% of them seen once. The sequenced sample consisted of blood. The origin of the receptors is a young man in good health. Each CDR3 is given with its conserved first and last residue. The D gene is left open where the match is weak. Size values are once, few and many counts, or a class for expanded clones, and some rows have none.

J,size,V,D,CDR3,DNA
TRBJ2-1,-,TRBV5-1,TRBD2,CASSFIQTSGGKSEQFF,TGCGCCAGCAGCTTCATCCAGACTAGCGGGGGGAAAAGTGAGCAGTTCTTC
TRBJ1-2,few,TRBV2,-,CASSGQFHYGYTF,TGTGCCAGTTCGGGCCAGTTTCACTATGGCTACACCTTC
TRBJ2-2,few,TRBV6-2/TRBV6-3,-,CASSYVEGRPNTGELFF,TGTGCCAGCAGTTATGTAGAGGGTAGGCCGAACACCGGGGAGCTGTTTTTT
TRBJ1-2,many,TRBV4-3,-,CASSPDPGSGGLRYGYTF,TGCGCCAGCAGCCCTGATCCAGGGTCCGGGGGGCTCCGTTATGGCTACACCTTC
TRBJ1-1,few,TRBV7-3,-,CASRSVDSEAFF,TGTGCCAGCCGCAGCGTCGATAGTGAAGCTTTCTTT
TRBJ2-1,-,TRBV7-9,-,CASSLMGEQFF,TGTGCCAGCAGCTTAATGGGTGAGCAGTTCTTC
TRBJ1-4,-,TRBV4-3,TRBD1,CASSQARQGSELFF,TGCGCCAGCAGCCAAGCCCGACAGGGTTCCGAACTGTTTTTT
TRBJ2-5,-,TRBV19,-,CASSILGGGETQYF,TGTGCCAGTAGTATTCTCGGCGGAGGGGAGACCCAGTACTTC
TRBJ1-1,-,TRBV27,-,CASSFLAERTEAFF,TGTGCCAGCAGTTTTCTTGCAGAAAGGACTGAAGCTTTCTTT
TRBJ1-1,-,TRBV12-3/TRBV12-4,-,CASSLGGRAFF,TGTGCCAGCAGTTTAGGCGGGCGGGCTTTCTTT